The clone carrying this TCR beta chain has just a few counts. From the 5' RACE reads, TCRdb called clonotypes with MiXCR, one entry per CDR3 protein. The sample records roughly 80,000 distinct CDR3 sequences, approximately 10% being singletons. This record belongs to a study of early T cells in non-severe SARS-CoV-2 infection. The receptor's source is an adult who was a healthcare worker with PCR-confirmed SARS-CoV-2 infection or an uninfected control (not recorded which). The input for sequencing was whole blood, taken at baseline.

The CDR3: CASRYEGGTAELFF. Written as DNA, the CDR3 is TGCGCCAGCCGCTACGAAGGGGGTACGGCGGAACTGTTTTTT. This rearrangement joins TRBV5-1 to TRBJ1-4; possibly TRBD1 for D (6 bases). V lost 7 bases and J lost 12, with 22 bases in between. The CDR3 runs to 14 residues. In germline, CDR1 is SGHRS, CDR2 YFSETQ. The full variable domain, its missing parts supplied by reference TRBV5-1 and TRBJ1-4, is KAGVTQTPRYLIKTRGQQVTLSCSPISGHRSVSWYQQTPGQGLQFLFEYFSETQRNKGNFPGRFSGRQFSNSRSEMNVSTLELGDSALYLCASRYEGGTAELFFGSGTQLSVL.